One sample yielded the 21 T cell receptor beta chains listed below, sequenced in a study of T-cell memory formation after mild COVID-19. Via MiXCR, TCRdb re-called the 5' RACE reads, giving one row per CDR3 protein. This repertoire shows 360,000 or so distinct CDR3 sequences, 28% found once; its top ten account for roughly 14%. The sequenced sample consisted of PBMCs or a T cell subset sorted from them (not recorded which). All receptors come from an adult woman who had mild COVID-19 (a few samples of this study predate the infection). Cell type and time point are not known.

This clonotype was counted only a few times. DNA for the CDR3: TGTGCCAGCTCACCATCCCAACGGGGCACTGAAGCTTTCTTT. This codes for CASSPSQRGTEAFF. The V gene is TRBV18, the J gene TRBJ1-1; D gene uncertain. The CDR3 consists of 14 residues. V lost 2 bases and J 4 bases, leaving 11 bases between the germline ends. Germline loops: CDR1 KGHSH, CDR2 LQKENI.

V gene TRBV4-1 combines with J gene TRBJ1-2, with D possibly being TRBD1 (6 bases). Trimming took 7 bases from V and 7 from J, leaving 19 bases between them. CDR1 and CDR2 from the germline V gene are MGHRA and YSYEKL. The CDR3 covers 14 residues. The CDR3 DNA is TGCGCCAGCACACGAGGGGCAGGGACATCTGGCTACACCTTC. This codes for CASTRGAGTSGYTF.

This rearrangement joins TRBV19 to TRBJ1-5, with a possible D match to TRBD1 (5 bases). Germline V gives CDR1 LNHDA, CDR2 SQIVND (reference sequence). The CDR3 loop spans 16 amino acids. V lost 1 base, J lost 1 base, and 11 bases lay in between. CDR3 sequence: CASSIVLAGSNQPQHF. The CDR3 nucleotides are TGTGCCAGTAGTATAGTGTTGGCAGGGAGCAATCAGCCCCAGCATTTT.

The CDR3 DNA sequence: TGTGCCAGCAGTGAAAAGGACAGCTCCTACAATGAGCAGTTCTTC. Its protein product is CASSEKDSSYNEQFF. The chain recombines TRBV6-1 with TRBJ2-1, with D possibly TRBD1 on 6 matching bases. This CDR3 spans 15 amino acids. Per the germline V gene, CDR1 is MNHNS and CDR2 is SASEGT. V lost 2 bases to trimming and J lost 0 bases, with 8 bases between them.

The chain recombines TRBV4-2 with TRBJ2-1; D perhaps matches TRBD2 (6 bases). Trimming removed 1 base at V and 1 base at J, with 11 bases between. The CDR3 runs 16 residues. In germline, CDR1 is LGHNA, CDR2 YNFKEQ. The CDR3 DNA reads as TGTGCCAGCAGCCAAGTACACGGGAGTTCCTACAATGAGCAGTTCTTC. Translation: CASSQVHGSSYNEQFF.

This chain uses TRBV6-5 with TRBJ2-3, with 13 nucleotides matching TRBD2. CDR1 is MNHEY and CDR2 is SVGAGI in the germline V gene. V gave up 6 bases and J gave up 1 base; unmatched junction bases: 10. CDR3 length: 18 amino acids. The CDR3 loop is CASSPTSGRPRGTDTQYF. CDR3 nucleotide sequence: TGTGCCAGCAGCCCGACTAGCGGGAGGCCCAGGGGCACAGATACGCAGTATTTT.

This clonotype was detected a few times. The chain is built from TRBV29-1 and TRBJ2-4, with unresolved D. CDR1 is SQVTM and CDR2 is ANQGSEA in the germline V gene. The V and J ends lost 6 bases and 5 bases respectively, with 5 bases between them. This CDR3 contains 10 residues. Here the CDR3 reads CSVVENIQYF. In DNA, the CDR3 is TGCAGCGTGGTTGAAAACATTCAGTACTTC.

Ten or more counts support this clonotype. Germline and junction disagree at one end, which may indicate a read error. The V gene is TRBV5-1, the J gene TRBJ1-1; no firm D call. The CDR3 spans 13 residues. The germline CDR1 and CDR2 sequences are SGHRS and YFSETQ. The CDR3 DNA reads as TGTGCCAGCAGCTTGGCGGGTTCCACTGAAGCTTTCTTT. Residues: CASSLAGSTEAFF.

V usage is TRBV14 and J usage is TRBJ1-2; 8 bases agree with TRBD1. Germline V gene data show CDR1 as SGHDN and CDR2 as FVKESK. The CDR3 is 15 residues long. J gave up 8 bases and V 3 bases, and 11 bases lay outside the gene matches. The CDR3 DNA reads TGTGCCAGCAGCCACCGACAGGGGCCTTGGGAGGGCTACACCTTC. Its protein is CASSHRQGPWEGYTF.

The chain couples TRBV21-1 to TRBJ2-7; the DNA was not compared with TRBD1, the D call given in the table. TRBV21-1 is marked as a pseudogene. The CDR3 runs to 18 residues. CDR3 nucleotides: TGTGCCAGCAGCAAAGATTTGATAAGGGGGCAACTTTTCTACGAGCAGTACTTC. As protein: CASSKDLIRGQLFYEQYF.

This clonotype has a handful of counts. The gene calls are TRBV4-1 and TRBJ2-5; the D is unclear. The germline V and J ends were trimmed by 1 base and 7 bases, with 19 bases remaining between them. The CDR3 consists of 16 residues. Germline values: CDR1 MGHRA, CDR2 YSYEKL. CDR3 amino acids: CASSQGWADGKRTQYF. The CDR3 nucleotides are TGCGCCAGCAGCCAAGGGTGGGCGGACGGAAAGAGGACCCAGTACTTC.

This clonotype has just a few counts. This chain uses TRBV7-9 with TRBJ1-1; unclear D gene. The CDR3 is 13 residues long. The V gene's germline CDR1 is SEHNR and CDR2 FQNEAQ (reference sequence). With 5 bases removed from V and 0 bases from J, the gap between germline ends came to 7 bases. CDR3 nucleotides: TGTGCCAGCAGCGTCCTGATGAACACTGAAGCTTTCTTT. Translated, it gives CASSVLMNTEAFF.

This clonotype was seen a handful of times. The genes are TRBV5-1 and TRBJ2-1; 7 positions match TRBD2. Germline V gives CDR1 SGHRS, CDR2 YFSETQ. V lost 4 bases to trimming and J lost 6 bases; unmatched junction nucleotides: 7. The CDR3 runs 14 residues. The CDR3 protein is CASSLSGRVNEQFF. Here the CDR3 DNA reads TGCGCCAGCAGCCTCAGTGGGAGGGTCAATGAGCAGTTCTTC.

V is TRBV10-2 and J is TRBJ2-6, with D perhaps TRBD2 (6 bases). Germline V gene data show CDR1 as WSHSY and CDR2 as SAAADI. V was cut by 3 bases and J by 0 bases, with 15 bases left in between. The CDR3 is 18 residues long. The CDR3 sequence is CASSESWGLDSGANVLTF. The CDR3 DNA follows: TGCGCCAGCAGTGAATCCTGGGGACTGGACTCTGGGGCCAACGTCCTGACTTTC.

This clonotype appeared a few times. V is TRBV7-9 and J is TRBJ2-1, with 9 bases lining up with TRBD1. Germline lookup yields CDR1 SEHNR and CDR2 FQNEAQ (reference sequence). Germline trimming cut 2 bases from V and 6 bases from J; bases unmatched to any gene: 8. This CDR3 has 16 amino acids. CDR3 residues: CASSLYSRTGVNEQFF. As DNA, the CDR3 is TGTGCCAGCAGCTTATATTCCAGGACAGGGGTCAATGAGCAGTTCTTC.

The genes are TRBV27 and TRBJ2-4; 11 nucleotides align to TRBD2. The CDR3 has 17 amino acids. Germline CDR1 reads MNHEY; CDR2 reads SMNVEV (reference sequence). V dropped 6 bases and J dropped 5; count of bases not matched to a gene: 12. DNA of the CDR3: TGTGCCAGCAGCCCCACCCGGACTAGCGGGTCTCAAAACATTCAGTACTTC. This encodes CASSPTRTSGSQNIQYF.

CDR3 region: CASSSLGHLTGYTF. CDR3 nucleotides: TGTGCCAGCAGCTCGCTAGGACATCTAACAGGCTACACCTTC. V is TRBV12-3 or TRBV12-4 and J is TRBJ1-2; weak D call: TRBD1 (5 bases). V was cut by 6 bases and J by 8 bases, with 19 bases left in between. The CDR3 is made up of 14 amino acids.

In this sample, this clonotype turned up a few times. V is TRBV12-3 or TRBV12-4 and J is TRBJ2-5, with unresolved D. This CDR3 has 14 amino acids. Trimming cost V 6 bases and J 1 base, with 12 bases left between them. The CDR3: CASSPRVAQETQYF. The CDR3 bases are TGTGCCAGCAGCCCCCGGGTGGCCCAAGAGACCCAGTACTTC.

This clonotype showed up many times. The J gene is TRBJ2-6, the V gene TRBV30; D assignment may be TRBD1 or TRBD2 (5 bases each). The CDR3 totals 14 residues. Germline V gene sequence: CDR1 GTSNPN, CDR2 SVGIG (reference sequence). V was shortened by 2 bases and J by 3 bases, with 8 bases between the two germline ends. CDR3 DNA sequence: TGTGCCTGGAGTCGGGACCATGGGGCCAACGTCCTGACTTTC. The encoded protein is CAWSRDHGANVLTF.

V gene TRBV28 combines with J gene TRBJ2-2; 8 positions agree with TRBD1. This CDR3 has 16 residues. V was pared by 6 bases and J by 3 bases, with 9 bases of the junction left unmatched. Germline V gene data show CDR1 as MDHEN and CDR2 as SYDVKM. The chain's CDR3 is CASRLRGTGYTGELFF. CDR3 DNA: TGTGCCAGCAGACTTCGCGGGACAGGTTACACCGGGGAGCTGTTTTTT.

CDR3: CAWSKGAGANVLTF. In DNA form, the CDR3 reads TGTGCCTGGAGTAAAGGAGCTGGGGCCAACGTCCTGACTTTC. This sequence joins TRBV30 and TRBJ2-6; no clear D. The CDR3 has 14 amino acids. The V gene's germline CDR1 is GTSNPN and CDR2 SVGIG (reference sequence). The V end lost 2 bases, the J end lost 2 bases, and 7 bases lay between the germline ends.